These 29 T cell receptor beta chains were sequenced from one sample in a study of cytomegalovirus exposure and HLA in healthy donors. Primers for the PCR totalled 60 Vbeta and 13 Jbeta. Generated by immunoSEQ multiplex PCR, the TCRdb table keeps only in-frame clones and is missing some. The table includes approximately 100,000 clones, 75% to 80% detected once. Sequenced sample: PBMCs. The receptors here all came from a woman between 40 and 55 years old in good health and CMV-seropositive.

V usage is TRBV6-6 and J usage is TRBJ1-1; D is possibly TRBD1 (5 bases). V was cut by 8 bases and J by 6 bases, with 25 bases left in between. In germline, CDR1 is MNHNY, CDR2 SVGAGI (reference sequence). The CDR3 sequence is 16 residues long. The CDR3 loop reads CASALGGALKMAEAFF. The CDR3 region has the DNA TGTGCCAGCGCACTCGGAGGGGCCCTAAAAATGGCTGAAGCTTTCTTT.

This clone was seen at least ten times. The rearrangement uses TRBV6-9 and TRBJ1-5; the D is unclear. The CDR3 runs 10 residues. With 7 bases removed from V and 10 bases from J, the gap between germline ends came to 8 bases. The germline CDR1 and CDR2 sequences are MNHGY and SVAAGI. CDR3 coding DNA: TGTGCCAGCACCCCCCAACCCCAGCATTTT. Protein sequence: CASTPQPQHF.

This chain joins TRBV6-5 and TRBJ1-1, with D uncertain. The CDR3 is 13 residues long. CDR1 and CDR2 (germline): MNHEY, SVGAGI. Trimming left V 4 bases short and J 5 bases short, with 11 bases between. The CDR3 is CASSFETGTEAFF. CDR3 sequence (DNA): TGTGCCAGCAGTTTCGAGACGGGTACTGAAGCTTTCTTT.

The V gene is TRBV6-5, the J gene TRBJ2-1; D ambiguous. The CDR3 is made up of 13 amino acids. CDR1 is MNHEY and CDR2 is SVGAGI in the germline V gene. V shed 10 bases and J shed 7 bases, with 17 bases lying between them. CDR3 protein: CATLRRRGNEQFF. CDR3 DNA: TGTGCCACCCTGCGCCGGAGAGGTAATGAGCAGTTCTTC.

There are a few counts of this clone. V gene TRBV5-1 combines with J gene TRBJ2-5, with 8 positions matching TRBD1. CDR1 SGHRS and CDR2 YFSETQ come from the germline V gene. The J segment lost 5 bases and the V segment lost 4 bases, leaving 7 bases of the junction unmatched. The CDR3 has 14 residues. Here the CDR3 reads CASSQGQGVETQYF. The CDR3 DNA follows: TGCGCCAGCAGCCAAGGACAGGGTGTGGAGACCCAGTACTTC.

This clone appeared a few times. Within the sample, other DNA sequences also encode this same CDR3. The CDR3 DNA reads as TGTGCCAGCAGCTCCTACAGGGGGAACACTGAAGCTTTCTTT. Translation: CASSSYRGNTEAFF. V gene TRBV7-9 combines with J gene TRBJ1-1; 7 bases match TRBD1. There are 14 residues in the CDR3. Trimming removed 4 bases from V and 1 base from J; junction bases left unmatched: 3. Germline CDR1 and CDR2: SEHNR and FQNEAQ (reference sequence).

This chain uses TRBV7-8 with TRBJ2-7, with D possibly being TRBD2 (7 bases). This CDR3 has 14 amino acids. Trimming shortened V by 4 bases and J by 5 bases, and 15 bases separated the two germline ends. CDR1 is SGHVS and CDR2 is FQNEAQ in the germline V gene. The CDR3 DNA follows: TGTGCCAGCAGCTCCCTCGGGGGGCGCGACGAGCAGTACTTC. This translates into CASSSLGGRDEQYF.

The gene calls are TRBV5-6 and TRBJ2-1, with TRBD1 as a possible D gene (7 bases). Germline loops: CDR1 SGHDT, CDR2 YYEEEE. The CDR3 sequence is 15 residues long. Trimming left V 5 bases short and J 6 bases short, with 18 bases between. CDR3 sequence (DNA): TGTGCCAGCAGACAGACTAGACAGGGTGGCAATGAGCAGTTCTTC. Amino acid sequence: CASRQTRQGGNEQFF.

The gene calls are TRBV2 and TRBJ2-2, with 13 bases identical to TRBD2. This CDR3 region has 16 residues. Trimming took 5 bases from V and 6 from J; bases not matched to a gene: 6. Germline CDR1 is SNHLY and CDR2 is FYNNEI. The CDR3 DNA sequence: TGTGCCAGCAGTCTTAGGACTAGCGGGGGACCCGGGGAGCTGTTTTTT. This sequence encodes CASSLRTSGGPGELFF.

CDR3 sequence (DNA): TGCAGCGTATCCGGGACAGGGGGTTTTTACGAGCAGTACTTC. It encodes CSVSGTGGFYEQYF. The J gene is TRBJ2-7, the V gene TRBV29-1; TRBD1 matches 11 bases. Looked up from germline, CDR1 is SQVTM and CDR2 is ANQGSEA. CDR3 length equals 14 residues. The junction had 8 bases not matched to a gene; V was cut back by 6 bases and J by 4 bases.

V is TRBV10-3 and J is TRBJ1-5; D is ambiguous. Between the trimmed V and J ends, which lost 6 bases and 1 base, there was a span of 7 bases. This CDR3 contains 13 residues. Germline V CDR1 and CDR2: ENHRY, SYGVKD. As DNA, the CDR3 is TGTGCCATCAGCCTGGAGAGCAATCAGCCCCAGCATTTT. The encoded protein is CAISLESNQPQHF.

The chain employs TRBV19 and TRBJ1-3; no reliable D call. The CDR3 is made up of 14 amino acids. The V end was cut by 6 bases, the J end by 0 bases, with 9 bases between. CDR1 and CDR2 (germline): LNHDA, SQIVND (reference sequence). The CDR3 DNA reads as TGTGCCAGTAGATACGGAGACTCTGGAAACACCATATATTTT. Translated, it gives CASRYGDSGNTIYF.

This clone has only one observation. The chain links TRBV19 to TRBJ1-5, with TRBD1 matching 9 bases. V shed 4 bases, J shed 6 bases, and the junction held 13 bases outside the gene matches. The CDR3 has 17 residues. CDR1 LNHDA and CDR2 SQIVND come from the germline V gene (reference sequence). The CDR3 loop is CASSSFTRDRVGQPQHF. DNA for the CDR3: TGTGCCAGTAGTAGCTTCACCCGGGACAGGGTTGGTCAGCCCCAGCATTTT.

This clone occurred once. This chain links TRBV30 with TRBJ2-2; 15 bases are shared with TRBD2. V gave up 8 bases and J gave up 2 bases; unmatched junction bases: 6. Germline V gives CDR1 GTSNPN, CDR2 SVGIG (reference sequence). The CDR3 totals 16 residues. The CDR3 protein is CAQGLAGGFNTGELFF. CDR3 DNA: TGTGCCCAGGGACTAGCGGGGGGCTTTAACACCGGGGAGCTGTTTTTT.

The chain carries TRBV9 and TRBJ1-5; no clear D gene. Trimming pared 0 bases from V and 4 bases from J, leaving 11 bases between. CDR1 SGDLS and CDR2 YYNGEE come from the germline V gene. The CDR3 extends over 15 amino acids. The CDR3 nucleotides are TGTGCCAGCAGCGTAGGCTCCGGGGTTAATCAGCCCCAGCATTTT. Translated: CASSVGSGVNQPQHF. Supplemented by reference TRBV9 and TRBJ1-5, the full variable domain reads DSGVTQTPKHLITATGQRVTLRCSPRSGDLSVYWYQQSLDQGLQFLIQYYNGEERAKGNILERFSAQQFPDLHSELNLSSLELGDSALYFCASSVGSGVNQPQHFGDGTRLSIL.

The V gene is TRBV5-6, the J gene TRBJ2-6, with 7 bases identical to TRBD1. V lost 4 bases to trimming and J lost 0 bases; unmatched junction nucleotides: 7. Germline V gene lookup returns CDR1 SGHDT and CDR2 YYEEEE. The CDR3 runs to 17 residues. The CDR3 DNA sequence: TGTGCCAGCAGCCTGGGACAGCTAATCTCTGGGGCCAACGTCCTGACTTTC. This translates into CASSLGQLISGANVLTF.

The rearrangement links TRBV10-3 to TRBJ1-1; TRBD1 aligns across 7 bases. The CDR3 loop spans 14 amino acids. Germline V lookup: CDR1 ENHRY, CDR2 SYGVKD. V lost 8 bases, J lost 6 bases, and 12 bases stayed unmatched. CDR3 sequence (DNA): TGTGCCATCCGAGGGCAGGGGGGAGTGGCTGAAGCTTTCTTT. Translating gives CAIRGQGGVAEAFF.

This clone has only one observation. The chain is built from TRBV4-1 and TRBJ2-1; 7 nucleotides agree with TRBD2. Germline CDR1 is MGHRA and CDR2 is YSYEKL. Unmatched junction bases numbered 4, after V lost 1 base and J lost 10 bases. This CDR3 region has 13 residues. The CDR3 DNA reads TGCGCCAGCAGCCAAGGGTCCGGGGGGGAGCAGTTCTTC. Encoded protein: CASSQGSGGEQFF.

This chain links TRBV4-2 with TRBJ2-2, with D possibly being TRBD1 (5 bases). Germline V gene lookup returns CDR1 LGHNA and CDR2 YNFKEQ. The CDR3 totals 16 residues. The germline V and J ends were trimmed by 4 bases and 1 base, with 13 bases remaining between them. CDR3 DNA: TGTGCCAGCAGCCCGCTTCTAAGGGGGAACACCGGGGAGCTGTTTTTT. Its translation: CASSPLLRGNTGELFF.

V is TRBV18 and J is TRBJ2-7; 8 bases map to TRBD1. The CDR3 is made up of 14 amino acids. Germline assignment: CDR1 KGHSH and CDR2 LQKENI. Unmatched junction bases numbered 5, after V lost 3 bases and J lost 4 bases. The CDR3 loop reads CASSPDRVFYEQYF. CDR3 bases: TGTGCCAGCTCACCGGACAGGGTTTTTTACGAGCAGTACTTC.

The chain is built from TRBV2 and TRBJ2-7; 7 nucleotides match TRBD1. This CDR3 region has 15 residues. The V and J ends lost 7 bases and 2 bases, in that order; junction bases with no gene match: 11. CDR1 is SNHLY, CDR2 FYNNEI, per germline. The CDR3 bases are TGTGCCAGCAAGGGACAGTCCGAAGTGACCTACGAGCAGTACTTC. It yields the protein CASKGQSEVTYEQYF.

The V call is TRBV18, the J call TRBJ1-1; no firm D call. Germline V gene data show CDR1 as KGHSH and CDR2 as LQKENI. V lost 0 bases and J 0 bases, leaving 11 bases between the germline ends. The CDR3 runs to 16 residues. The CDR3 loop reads CASSPPGSRMNTEAFF. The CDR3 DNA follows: TGTGCCAGCTCACCACCAGGGAGTCGGATGAACACTGAAGCTTTCTTT.

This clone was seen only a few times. This CDR3 is CASSLSVSTEAFF. The CDR3 DNA reads TGTGCCAGCAGCCTCAGCGTTAGCACTGAAGCTTTCTTT. This sequence joins TRBV11-2 and TRBJ1-1; no reliable D call. Germline lookup yields CDR1 SGHAT and CDR2 FQNNGV. The CDR3 has 13 amino acids. Trimming took 5 bases from V and 4 from J, leaving 11 bases between them.

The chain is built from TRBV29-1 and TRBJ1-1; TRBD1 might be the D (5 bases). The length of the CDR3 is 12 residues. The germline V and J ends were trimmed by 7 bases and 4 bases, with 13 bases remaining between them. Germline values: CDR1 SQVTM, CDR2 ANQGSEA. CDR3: CSAERGSTEAFF. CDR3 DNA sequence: TGCAGCGCCGAAAGGGGAAGCACTGAAGCTTTCTTT.

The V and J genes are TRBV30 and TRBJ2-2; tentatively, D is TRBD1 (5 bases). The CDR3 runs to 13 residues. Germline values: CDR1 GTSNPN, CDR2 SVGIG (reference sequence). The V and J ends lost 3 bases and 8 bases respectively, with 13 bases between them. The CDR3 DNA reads TGTGCCTGGAGGGAACAGGTATCGGGGGAGCTGTTTTTT. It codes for CAWREQVSGELFF.

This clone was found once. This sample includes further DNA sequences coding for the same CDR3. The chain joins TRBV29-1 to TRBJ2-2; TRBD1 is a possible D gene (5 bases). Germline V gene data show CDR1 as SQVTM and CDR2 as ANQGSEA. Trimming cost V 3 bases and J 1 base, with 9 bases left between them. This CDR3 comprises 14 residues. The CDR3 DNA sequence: TGCAGCGTTGAGGGGCAGGGGAACACCGGGGAGCTGTTTTTT. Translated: CSVEGQGNTGELFF.

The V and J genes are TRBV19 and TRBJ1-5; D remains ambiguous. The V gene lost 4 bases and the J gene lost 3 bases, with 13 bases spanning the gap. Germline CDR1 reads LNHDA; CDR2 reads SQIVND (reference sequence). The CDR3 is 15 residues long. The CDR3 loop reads CASSRASGINQPQHF. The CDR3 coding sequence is TGTGCCAGTAGTAGAGCGTCGGGTATCAATCAGCCCCAGCATTTT.

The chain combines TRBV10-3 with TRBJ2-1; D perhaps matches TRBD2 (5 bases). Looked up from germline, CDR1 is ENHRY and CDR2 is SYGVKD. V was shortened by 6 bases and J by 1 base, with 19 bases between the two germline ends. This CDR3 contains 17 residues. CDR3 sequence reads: CAISTSGELRSYNEQFF. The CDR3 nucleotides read TGTGCCATCAGCACCTCCGGGGAGTTGAGATCCTACAATGAGCAGTTCTTC.

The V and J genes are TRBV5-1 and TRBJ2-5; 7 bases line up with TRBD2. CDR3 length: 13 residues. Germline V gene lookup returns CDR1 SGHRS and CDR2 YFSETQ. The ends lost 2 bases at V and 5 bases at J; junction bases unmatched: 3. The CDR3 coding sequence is TGCGCCAGCAGCTTCGGACTAGGCGAGACCCAGTACTTC. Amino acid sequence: CASSFGLGETQYF.